The 10 T cell receptor beta chains in this list originate from one sample, sequenced in a study of OX40 agonist ivuxolimab in advanced cancers. Produced via immunoSEQ multiplex PCR; TCRdb's table is partial and in-frame only. Of roughly 70,000 clones in the sample, roughly nine tenths were seen once. The material sequenced was CD4+ or CD8+ T cells sorted from blood, taken in a trial of the OX40 agonist ivuxolimab. The receptors derive from an adult with an advanced solid tumor such as melanoma, head and neck, liver or kidney cancer.

The V and J genes are TRBV5-5 and TRBJ1-5; 7 bases agree with TRBD1. V was clipped by 0 bases and J by 4 bases; unmatched bases: 4. In germline, CDR1 is SGHKS, CDR2 YYEKEE (reference sequence). There are 15 residues in the CDR3. The CDR3 DNA reads TGTGCCAGCAGCTTGGAGGCCAGGGGGAATCAGCCCCAGCATTTT. Translated, it gives CASSLEARGNQPQHF.

The chain joins TRBV5-1 to TRBJ2-7; 7 nucleotides agree with TRBD1. The CDR3 contains 15 residues. CDR1 and CDR2 (germline): SGHRS, YFSETQ. Trimming took 4 bases from V and 3 from J; bases not matched to a gene: 10. CDR3: CASSLQGQLNYEQYF. CDR3 coding DNA: TGCGCCAGCAGCCTTCAGGGACAGCTCAACTACGAGCAGTACTTC.

V and J are TRBV7-2 and TRBJ2-7, with D maybe TRBD1 (6 bases). The V and J ends lost 5 bases and 4 bases respectively, with 9 bases between them. The CDR3 loop spans 12 amino acids. CDR1 and CDR2 (germline): SGHTA, FQGNSA. DNA of the CDR3: TGTGCCAGCAGCCCGGACAGATACGAGCAGTACTTC. Translation gives CASSPDRYEQYF.

CDR3 protein: CATSRDRSANYNEQFF. CDR3 in DNA: TGTGCCACCAGCAGAGATAGAAGTGCCAACTACAATGAGCAGTTCTTC. The chain joins TRBV15 to TRBJ2-1, with no clear D. Looked up from germline, CDR1 is LNHNV and CDR2 is YYDKDF (reference sequence). V was cut by 0 bases and J by 3 bases, with 12 bases left in between. This CDR3 contains 16 residues.

V is TRBV9 and J is TRBJ2-2; possible D gene TRBD2, 7 bases. The V end was cut by 3 bases, the J end by 0 bases, with 15 bases between. CDR3 length: 17 amino acids. The germline gives CDR1 SGDLS, CDR2 YYNGEE. CDR3: CASSAGEGVTNTGELFF. Here the CDR3 DNA reads TGTGCCAGCAGCGCCGGGGAGGGGGTAACGAACACCGGGGAGCTGTTTTTT.

CDR3: CASGPGGTSYEQYF. The CDR3 bases are TGTGCCAGCGGGCCGGGGGGGACCTCCTACGAGCAGTACTTC. This rearrangement joins TRBV6-5 to TRBJ2-7, with 8 bases lining up with TRBD2. Germline V lookup: CDR1 MNHEY, CDR2 SVGAGI. There are 14 residues in the CDR3. The V and J ends lost 8 bases and 0 bases, in that order; junction bases with no gene match: 6.

The chain has TRBV5-4 and TRBJ2-1, with unresolved D. The CDR3 loop spans 14 amino acids. V lost 0 bases to trimming and J lost 5 bases, with 9 bases between them. In germline, CDR1 is SGHNT, CDR2 YYREEE (reference sequence). The CDR3 DNA is TGTGCCAGCAGCTTGGTGTCTACAGACAATGAGCAGTTCTTC. As protein: CASSLVSTDNEQFF. Using reference TRBV5-4 and TRBJ2-1 for the parts outside the CDR3, the full variable domain is ETGVTQSPTHLIKTRGQQVTLRCSSQSGHNTVSWYQQALGQGPQFIFQYYREEENGRGNFPPRFSGLQFPNYSSELNVNALELDDSALYLCASSLVSTDNEQFFGPGTRLTVL.

The chain is built from TRBV28 and TRBJ1-3, with D maybe TRBD1 (5 bases). This CDR3 contains 17 residues. The germline V gene has CDR1 MDHEN and CDR2 SYDVKM. V lost 6 bases and J lost 3, with 21 bases in between. This chain's CDR3 is CASREGGAGGFGNTIYF. In DNA form, the CDR3 reads TGTGCCAGCAGAGAAGGTGGGGCAGGAGGCTTTGGAAACACCATATATTTT.

DNA of the CDR3: TGTGCCAGCAGCTTGCAGGGGGCCTACGAGCAGTACTTC. This translates into CASSLQGAYEQYF. The rearrangement links TRBV7-2 to TRBJ2-7, with 7 bases that match TRBD1. CDR1 is SGHTA and CDR2 is FQGNSA in the germline V gene. There are 13 residues in the CDR3. V shed 3 bases, J shed 2 bases, and the junction held 1 base outside the gene matches.

This clone came up a few times. The chain employs TRBV15 and TRBJ1-3; D ambiguous. CDR1 and CDR2 (germline): LNHNV, YYDKDF (reference sequence). Trimming removed 6 bases at V and 0 bases at J, with 6 bases between. The CDR3 has 13 residues. The DNA for the CDR3 is TGTGCCACCAGTAGCCTCTCTGGAAACACCATATATTTT. Its translation: CATSSLSGNTIYF.